This T cell receptor beta chain comes out of a study of graft-versus-host responses after intestinal transplantation. Study information: Once they had received anti-thymocyte globulin induction, all recipients took tacrolimus and steroids for approximately three years. Findings and limits, study-wide: In recipient marrow, GvH clones were found, and some appeared first in ileum or blood. Early declines in HvG clones that occurred post-transplant were associated with peak circulating GvH clone levels. High graft-versus-host to host-versus-graft clonal ratios were found in allografts of patients who had graft-donor T cell macrochimerism.

In regard to this clone: Its specificity is not known.

CDR3 length equals 20 residues. CDR1 and CDR2 from the germline V gene are MDHEN and SYDVKM. Trimming removed 2 bases from V and 3 bases from J; junction bases left unmatched: 19. The protocol was immunoSEQ multiplex PCR, while the TCRdb copy is restricted to in-frame clones and leaves out a portion. Of about 90,000 clones listed, 90% to 95% are singletons. The sample in question was unstimulated CD8+ T cells sorted from spleen or lymph node cells, obtained before intestinal transplant. This sequence was found in a human donor who received an intestinal transplant. V and J are TRBV28 and TRBJ1-1; 9 nucleotides line up with TRBD1. In nucleotides, the CDR3 is TGTGCCAGCAGTTTAAGGAAGTTGAGGGACAGGGCCCCTTGGGACACTGAAGCTTTCTTT. This codes for CASSLRKLRDRAPWDTEAFF.